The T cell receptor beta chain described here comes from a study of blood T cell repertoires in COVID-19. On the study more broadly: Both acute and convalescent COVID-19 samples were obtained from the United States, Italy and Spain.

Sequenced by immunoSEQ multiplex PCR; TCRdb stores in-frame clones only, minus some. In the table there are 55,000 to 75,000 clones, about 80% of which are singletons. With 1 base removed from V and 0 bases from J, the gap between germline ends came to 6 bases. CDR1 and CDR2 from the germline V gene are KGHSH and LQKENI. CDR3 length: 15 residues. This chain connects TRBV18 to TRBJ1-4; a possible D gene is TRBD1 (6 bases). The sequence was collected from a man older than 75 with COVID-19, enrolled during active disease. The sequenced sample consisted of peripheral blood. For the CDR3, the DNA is TGTGCCAGCTCACCACAGGGGGCAACTAATGAAAAACTGTTTTTT. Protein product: CASSPQGATNEKLFF.